Listed here is a single TCR beta chain. Its antigen is not known. The sample belongs to a study of shared clonotypes between healthy human individuals. Across several immunoSEQ plates, the genomic DNA of each subset was split evenly. Using immunoSEQ multiplex PCR, the repertoire was profiled, and TCRdb retains in-frame clones only, with some absent. The data contain about 1,900,000 clones, approximately 95% of them singletons. Germline CDR1 is LGHNA and CDR2 is YSLEER. Trimming removed 4 bases from V and 7 bases from J; junction bases left unmatched: 6. The CDR3 totals 14 residues. Overall study results and limits: Among the subsets, naive ones generally showed larger estimated richness than memory ones. Across a few donors, naive CD4 shared around 5.4%, naive CD8 approximately 3.5%, memory CD4 roughly 2.1%, memory CD8 over 0.3%.

CD45RO-negative CD8 cells positively selected for CCR7 made up the naive population, which excluded terminally differentiated effector memory CD45RA+ cells. Material: naive CD8+ T cells sorted from blood. The chain combines TRBV4-3 with TRBJ2-1, with TRBD2 matching over 8 bases. The source is a man younger than 30 in good health. CDR3 in DNA: TGCGCCAGCAGCCCAGGATCTAGCGGGAATGAGCAGTTCTTC. This encodes CASSPGSSGNEQFF.